This T cell receptor beta chain emerged from a study of CD8 T cells in Susac syndrome. TCR beta was sequenced from blood CD8+ and CD4+ T cells. TEMRA cells were FACS-enriched and CD8+ and CD4+ T cells negatively isolated. A quantity of roughly 0.5 to 1 ug RNA underwent reverse transcription using random hexamers. TCRdb re-derived calls from the immunoSEQ multiplex PCR reads in MiXCR, one entry per CDR3 protein. This repertoire shows a few hundred thousand distinct CDR3 sequences, over 85% found once; its top ten account for 0.06% to 0.08%. The receptor was isolated from a human donor with multiple sclerosis. Specimen: CD4+ T cells from PBMCs.

CDR3 DNA sequence: TGCGCCAGCAGCTCGTACAGCACAGATACGCAGTATTTT. This codes for CASSSYSTDTQYF. The genes are TRBV5-1 and TRBJ2-3; D remains unclear. Trimming left V 3 bases short and J 0 bases short, with 5 bases between. This CDR3 has 13 amino acids. Germline values: CDR1 SGHRS, CDR2 YFSETQ.